This T cell receptor beta chain is drawn from a study of early T cells in non-severe SARS-CoV-2 infection. About the research overall: Chains were not paired, and sequencing was done on bulk RNA from unsorted whole blood.

This clonotype was detected many times. Its antigen is as yet unknown. General observations from the study: Matching against VDJdb likely underestimated virus-specific expansions, favoring anti-spike CD8.

cDNA molecules, individually, were tagged with unique molecular identifiers. Using its own MiXCR run on the 5' RACE reads, TCRdb lists one record per CDR3 protein. The sample gives roughly 48,000 distinct CDR3 sequences, 8% to 10% of which show up once; about 9.4% is in the top ten. CDR3 size: 16 residues. The V gene lost 0 bases and the J gene lost 1 base, with 12 bases spanning the gap. Germline CDR1 reads MNHEY; CDR2 reads SVGEGT. The sample comprised whole blood. This clonotype was sampled from an adult who was a healthcare worker with PCR-confirmed SARS-CoV-2 infection or an uninfected control (not recorded which). The chain carries TRBV6-2 or TRBV6-3 and TRBJ2-5; D possibly corresponds to TRBD2 (5 bases). The CDR3 loop is CASSYSRREGQETQYF. The CDR3 DNA reads TGTGCCAGCAGTTACTCGAGGCGTGAGGGCCAAGAGACCCAGTACTTC.